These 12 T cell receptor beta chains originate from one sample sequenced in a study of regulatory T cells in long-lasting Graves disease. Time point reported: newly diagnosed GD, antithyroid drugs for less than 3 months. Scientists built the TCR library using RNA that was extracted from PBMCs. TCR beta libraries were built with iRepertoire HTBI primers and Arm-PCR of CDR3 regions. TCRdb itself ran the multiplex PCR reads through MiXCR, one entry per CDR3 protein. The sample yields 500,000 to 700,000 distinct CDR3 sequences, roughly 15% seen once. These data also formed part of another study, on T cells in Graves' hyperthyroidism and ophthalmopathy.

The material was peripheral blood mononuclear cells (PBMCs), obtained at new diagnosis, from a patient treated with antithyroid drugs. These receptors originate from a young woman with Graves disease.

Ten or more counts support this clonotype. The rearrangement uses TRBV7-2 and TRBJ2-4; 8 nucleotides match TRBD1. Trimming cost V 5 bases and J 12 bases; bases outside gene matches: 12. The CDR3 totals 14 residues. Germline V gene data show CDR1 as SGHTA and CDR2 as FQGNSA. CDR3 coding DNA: TGTGCCAGCAGCCCACCCCCGACAGGGGTGCATCAGTACTTC. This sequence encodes CASSPPPTGVHQYF.

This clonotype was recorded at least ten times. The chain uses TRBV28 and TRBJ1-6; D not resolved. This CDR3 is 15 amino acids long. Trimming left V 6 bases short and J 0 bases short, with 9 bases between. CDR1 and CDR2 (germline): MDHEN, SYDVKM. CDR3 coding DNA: TGTGCCAGCAGCTTAGGAAGCTCCTATAATTCACCCCTCCACTTT. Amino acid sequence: CASSLGSSYNSPLHF.

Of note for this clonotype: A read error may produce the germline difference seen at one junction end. CDR3 sequence (DNA): TGTGCCAGCAGTTTCGGGGGCTCTAATGAAAAACTGTCTTTT. This translates into CASSFGGSNEKLSF. This chain connects TRBV27 to TRBJ1-4; a possible D gene is TRBD1 (6 bases). Germline CDR1 MNHEY, CDR2 SMNVEV (reference sequence). This CDR3 is built from 14 residues.

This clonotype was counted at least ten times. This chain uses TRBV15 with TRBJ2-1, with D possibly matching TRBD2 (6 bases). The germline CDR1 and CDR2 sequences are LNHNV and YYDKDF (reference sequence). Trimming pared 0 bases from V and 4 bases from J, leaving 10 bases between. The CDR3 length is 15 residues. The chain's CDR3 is CATSRDGTLYNEQFF. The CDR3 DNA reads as TGTGCCACCAGCAGAGATGGGACTCTATACAATGAGCAGTTCTTC.

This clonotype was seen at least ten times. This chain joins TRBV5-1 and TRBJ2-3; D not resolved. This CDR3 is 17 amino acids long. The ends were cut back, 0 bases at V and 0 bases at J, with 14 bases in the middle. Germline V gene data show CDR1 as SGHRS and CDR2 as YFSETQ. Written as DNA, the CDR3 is TGCGCCAGCAGCTTGGCGATGCGGAGAGCTAGCACAGATACGCAGTATTTT. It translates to CASSLAMRRASTDTQYF.

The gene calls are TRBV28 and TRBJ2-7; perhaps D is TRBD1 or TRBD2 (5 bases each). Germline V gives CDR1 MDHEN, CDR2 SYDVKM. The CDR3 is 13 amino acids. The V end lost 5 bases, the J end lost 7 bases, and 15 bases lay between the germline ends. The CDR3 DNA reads TGTGCCAGCAGTCCCTGGACCGGGGCGGAGCAGTACTTC. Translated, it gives CASSPWTGAEQYF.

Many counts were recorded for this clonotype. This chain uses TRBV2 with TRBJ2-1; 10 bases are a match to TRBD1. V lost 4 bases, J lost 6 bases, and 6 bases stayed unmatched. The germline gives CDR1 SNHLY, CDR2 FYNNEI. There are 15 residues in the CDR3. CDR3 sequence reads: CASSVDWTGGNEQFF. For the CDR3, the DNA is TGTGCCAGCAGTGTAGATTGGACAGGGGGCAATGAGCAGTTCTTC.

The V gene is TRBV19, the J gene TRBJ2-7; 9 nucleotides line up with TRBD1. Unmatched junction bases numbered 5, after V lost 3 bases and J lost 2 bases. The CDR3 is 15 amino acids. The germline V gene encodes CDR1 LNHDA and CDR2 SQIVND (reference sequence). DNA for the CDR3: TGTGCCAGTAGTATGGCTACAGGGGGCCCCTACGAGCAGTACTTC. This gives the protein CASSMATGGPYEQYF.

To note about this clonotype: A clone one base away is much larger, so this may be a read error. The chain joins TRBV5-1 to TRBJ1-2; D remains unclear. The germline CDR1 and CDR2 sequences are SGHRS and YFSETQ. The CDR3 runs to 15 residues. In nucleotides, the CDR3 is TGCGCCAGCAGCTTGGCCGCGGAGCTCAACTATGGCCACACCTTC. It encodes CASSLAAELNYGHTF.

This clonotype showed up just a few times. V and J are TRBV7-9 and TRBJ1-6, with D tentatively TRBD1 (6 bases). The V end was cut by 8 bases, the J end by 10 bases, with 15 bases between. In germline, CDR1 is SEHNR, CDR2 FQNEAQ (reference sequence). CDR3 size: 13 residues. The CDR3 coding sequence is TGTGCCAGCCACGCACAGGGCGGGTCACCCCTCCACTTT. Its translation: CASHAQGGSPLHF.

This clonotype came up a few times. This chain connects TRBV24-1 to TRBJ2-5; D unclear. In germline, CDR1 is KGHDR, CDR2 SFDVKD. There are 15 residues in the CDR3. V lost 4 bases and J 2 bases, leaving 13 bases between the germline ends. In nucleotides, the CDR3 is TGTGCCACCAGTGAGGGCACAGTTATTCAAGAGACCCAGTACTTC. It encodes CATSEGTVIQETQYF.

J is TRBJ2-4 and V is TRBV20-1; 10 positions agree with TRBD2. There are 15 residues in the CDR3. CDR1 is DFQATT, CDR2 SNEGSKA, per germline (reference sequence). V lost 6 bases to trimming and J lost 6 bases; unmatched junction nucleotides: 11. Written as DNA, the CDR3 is TGCAGTGCCTCAACTAGCGGGAAAGCGGGAAACATTCAGTACTTC. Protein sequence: CSASTSGKAGNIQYF.